The 21 T cell receptor beta chains presented below share a single source sample, sequenced in a study of regulatory T cells in long-lasting Graves disease. According to the study, TCR beta libraries were built with iRepertoire HTBI primers and CDR3-region Arm-PCR. MiXCR, run by TCRdb on the multiplex PCR reads, gives a single entry per CDR3 protein. Altogether hundreds of thousands of distinct CDR3 sequences are present, 16% being singletons, with the ten largest covering less than 35%. Time point specified: newly diagnosed GD, antithyroid drugs for less than 3 months. Following extraction of RNA from PBMCs, that RNA was used to make the TCR library. Separately, the same data were catalogued under a study of T cells in Graves' hyperthyroidism and ophthalmopathy.

This material consisted of peripheral blood mononuclear cells (PBMCs), taken at new diagnosis, from a patient treated with antithyroid drugs. The receptors were gathered from a man between 35 and 55 years old with Graves disease.

This clonotype came up many times. The genes are TRBV12-3 or TRBV12-4 and TRBJ1-6; 9 nucleotides line up with TRBD1. There are 15 residues in the CDR3. The trim removed 6 bases at V and 7 bases at J, leaving 7 bases unmatched. CDR3 residues: CASSRLGQGNSPLHF. CDR3 sequence (DNA): TGTGCCAGCAGCCGCCTAGGACAGGGGAATTCACCCCTCCACTTT.

This clonotype showed up many times. The CDR3 DNA is TGTGCCTGGAGTAGGGGCGGGGAGACCCAGTACTTC. It encodes CAWSRGGETQYF. This chain joins TRBV30 and TRBJ2-5; tentatively, D is TRBD1 or TRBD2 (5 bases each). Trimming shortened V by 2 bases and J by 5 bases, and 9 bases separated the two germline ends. The CDR3 is 12 amino acids. Germline V gene lookup returns CDR1 GTSNPN and CDR2 SVGIG (reference sequence).

This clonotype was found many times. This chain joins TRBV12-3 or TRBV12-4 and TRBJ1-1; D unclear. V was pared by 5 bases and J by 1 base, with 8 bases between. This CDR3 comprises 13 residues. The CDR3 DNA follows: TGTGCCAGCAGTCCCTACGGGAACACTGAAGCTTTCTTT. It translates to CASSPYGNTEAFF.

This clonotype was counted ten times or more. The rearrangement uses TRBV11-2 and TRBJ2-1; no clear D gene. The CDR3 loop spans 14 amino acids. CDR1 and CDR2 from the germline V gene are SGHAT and FQNNGV. Trimming took 1 base from V and 6 from J, leaving 10 bases between them. CDR3: CASSLAPFANEQFF. DNA for the CDR3: TGTGCCAGCAGCTTAGCCCCGTTTGCCAATGAGCAGTTCTTC.

This clonotype was observed at least ten times. The chain combines TRBV28 with TRBJ2-7; TRBD1 matches 10 bases. The length of the CDR3 is 15 residues. V was clipped by 4 bases and J by 1 base; unmatched bases: 4. Per the germline V gene, CDR1 is MDHEN and CDR2 is SYDVKM. The CDR3 region has the DNA TGTGCCAGCAGTTCACCGGGACAGGGGTCCTACGAGCAGTACTTC. It codes for CASSSPGQGSYEQYF.

This chain joins TRBV2 and TRBJ1-5; D perhaps matches TRBD1 (6 bases). CDR1 is SNHLY and CDR2 is FYNNEI in the germline V gene. Trimming took off 7 bases at V and 4 bases at J, with 8 bases between the two ends. CDR3 length: 12 amino acids. The CDR3 is CASKRGNQPQHF. CDR3 nucleotides: TGTGCCAGCAAAAGGGGGAATCAGCCCCAGCATTTT.

This clonotype appeared a few times. J is TRBJ2-1 and V is TRBV20-1; D possibly corresponds to TRBD2 (5 bases). The germline V gene has CDR1 DFQATT and CDR2 SNEGSKA (reference sequence). The V gene lost 6 bases and the J gene lost 7 bases, with 19 bases spanning the gap. This CDR3 spans 14 amino acids. CDR3 nucleotide sequence: TGCAGTGCCCCTGGACTGGGTAGGCTGAATGAGCAGTTCTTC. Translation: CSAPGLGRLNEQFF.

This clonotype was detected many times. V usage is TRBV7-9 and J usage is TRBJ1-1; no firm D call. The CDR3 has 13 amino acids. CDR1 and CDR2 (germline): SEHNR, FQNEAQ (reference sequence). V lost 7 bases, J lost 2 bases, and 11 bases lay in between. CDR3 nucleotides: TGTGCCAGCACCCTTCAAGGCAACACTGAAGCTTTCTTT. As protein: CASTLQGNTEAFF.

This clonotype was seen repeatedly, ten times or more. This chain connects TRBV12-3 or TRBV12-4 to TRBJ2-3; weak D call: TRBD1 (6 bases). This CDR3 comprises 15 residues. Trimming removed 4 bases from V and 2 bases from J, with 13 bases in between. The CDR3 loop reads CASSSPGAATDTQYF. The CDR3 bases are TGTGCCAGCAGTTCGCCAGGGGCGGCCACAGATACGCAGTATTTT.

This clonotype showed up many times. The chain joins TRBV6-5 to TRBJ2-5; TRBD2 aligns across 9 bases. After removal of 3 bases from V and 5 bases from J, the junction contained 1 base not matched to a gene. Germline V lookup: CDR1 MNHEY, CDR2 SVGAGI. CDR3 length: 13 amino acids. Here the CDR3 DNA reads TGTGCCAGCAGTTATGCGGGGGGGGAGACCCAGTACTTC. It yields the protein CASSYAGGETQYF.

This clonotype has ten or more counts. The CDR3 sequence: CASSPRQGRQETQYF. In DNA form, the CDR3 reads TGTGCCAGCAGTCCCCGACAGGGAAGACAAGAGACCCAGTACTTC. The rearrangement uses TRBV27 and TRBJ2-5, with TRBD1 matching 7 bases. CDR1 and CDR2 (germline): MNHEY, SMNVEV (reference sequence). The CDR3 has 15 residues. Trimming removed 5 bases from V and 2 bases from J; junction bases left unmatched: 8.

A remark on this clonotype: A far larger clone differs by one base, so this is likely a read error. The chain combines TRBV12-3 or TRBV12-4 with TRBJ2-7, with D unresolved. This CDR3 contains 15 residues. The V gene lost 5 bases and the J gene lost 0 bases, with 14 bases spanning the gap. The CDR3 loop is CASSPPLPNSYEQYF. The CDR3 bases are TGTGCCAGCAGTCCGCCACTCCCAAACTCCTACGAGCAGTACTTC.

There are many counts of this clonotype. The chain joins TRBV30 to TRBJ2-7, with D possibly called TRBD1 or TRBD2 (5 bases each). V shed 3 bases and J shed 3 bases, with 15 bases lying between them. Germline-derived CDR1 and CDR2 are GTSNPN and SVGIG (reference sequence). This CDR3 contains 14 residues. The CDR3 region has the DNA TGTGCCTGGAGCCTACTCATGAGGGGCTACGAGCAGTACTTC. Translation: CAWSLLMRGYEQYF.

This clonotype was counted at least ten times. This chain connects TRBV28 to TRBJ2-7; TRBD1 or TRBD2 may be the D gene (5 bases each). The CDR3 spans 18 residues. Per germline, CDR1 MDHEN and CDR2 SYDVKM. The V gene lost 2 bases and the J gene lost 3 bases, with 23 bases spanning the gap. The CDR3 here is CASSLDWEQDSSGYEQYF. The CDR3 DNA sequence: TGTGCCAGCAGTTTAGATTGGGAGCAAGACAGTTCGGGCTACGAGCAGTACTTC. The full variable domain, with the rest looked up from reference TRBV28 and TRBJ2-7, is DVKVTQSSRYLVKRTGEKVFLECVQDMDHENMFWYRQDPGLGLRLIYFSYDVKMKEKGDIPEGYSVSREKKERFSLILESASTNQTSMYLCASSLDWEQDSSGYEQYFGPGTRLTVT.

Regarding this clonotype: A read error is possible here, since a much larger clone lies one base away. The V and J genes are TRBV2 and TRBJ2-3, with 7 positions matching TRBD2. CDR1 SNHLY and CDR2 FYNNEI come from the germline V gene. J lost 4 bases, V lost 6 bases, and 10 bases had no gene match. The CDR3 spans 15 residues. The DNA of the CDR3 is TGTGCCAGCAGGCTACAGAAAACTAGCGCAGATACGCAGTATTTT. Its translation: CASRLQKTSADTQYF. The whole variable domain, remainder taken from reference TRBV2 and TRBJ2-3, is EPEVTQTPSHQVTQMGQEVILRCVPISNHLYFYWYRQILGQKVEFLVSFYNNEISEKSEIFDDQFSVERPDGSNFTLKIRSTKLEDSAMYFCASRLQKTSADTQYFGPGTRLTVL.

The chain uses TRBV6-9 and TRBJ2-2; D might be TRBD1 (5 bases). Germline V gene lookup returns CDR1 MNHGY and CDR2 SVAAGI. The CDR3 length is 14 residues. With 4 bases removed from V and 6 bases from J, the gap between germline ends came to 12 bases. The CDR3 DNA is TGTGCCAGCAGTTTTCAGGGTTATTCCGGGGAGCTGTTTTTT. The encoded protein is CASSFQGYSGELFF.

This chain joins TRBV7-9 and TRBJ2-1; 12 nucleotides align to TRBD2. V lost 5 bases to trimming and J lost 5 bases; unmatched junction nucleotides: 7. CDR3 length: 16 residues. Germline CDR1 is SEHNR and CDR2 is FQNEAQ (reference sequence). This CDR3 is CASSPRLAGDHNEQFF. Written as DNA, the CDR3 is TGTGCCAGCAGCCCCAGACTAGCGGGGGACCACAATGAGCAGTTCTTC.

This clonotype was counted many times. The V and J genes are TRBV24-1 and TRBJ2-1, with a possible D match to TRBD1 (6 bases). V lost 5 bases and J 3 bases, leaving 10 bases between the germline ends. The CDR3 has 14 amino acids. Germline V gives CDR1 KGHDR, CDR2 SFDVKD. Written as DNA, the CDR3 is TGTGCCACCAGTGCGACAGGATTCTACAATGAGCAGTTCTTC. Translating gives CATSATGFYNEQFF.

To note about this clonotype: This clone may be a read error of a much larger clone one base away. The chain employs TRBV20-1 and TRBJ1-4; tentative D call: TRBD1 (5 bases). The V gene's germline CDR1 is DFQATT and CDR2 SNEGSKA (reference sequence). The germline V and J ends were trimmed by 5 bases and 4 bases, with 11 bases remaining between them. The CDR3 runs 13 residues. The CDR3: CSAPGRLNEKLFF. CDR3 nucleotide sequence: TGCAGTGCTCCGGGACGGCTTAATGAAAAACTGTTTTTT.

The sample holds many counts of this clonotype. The chain carries TRBV2 and TRBJ1-5, with D unresolved. Trimming removed 8 bases at V and 5 bases at J, with 13 bases between. The CDR3 length is 13 residues. Germline CDR1 is SNHLY and CDR2 is FYNNEI. CDR3 in amino acids: CASGTESYQPQHF. DNA of the CDR3: TGTGCCAGCGGAACGGAATCGTATCAGCCCCAGCATTTT.

The genes are TRBV2 and TRBJ1-2; unclear D gene. CDR3 length equals 15 residues. The ends were cut back, 2 bases at V and 6 bases at J, with 16 bases in the middle. Germline CDR1 SNHLY, CDR2 FYNNEI. CDR3 protein: CASSEWEGLRHGYTF. The DNA for the CDR3 is TGTGCCAGCAGTGAATGGGAAGGTCTTAGACATGGCTACACCTTC.